This T cell receptor (beta chain) stems from a study of cytomegalovirus exposure and HLA in healthy donors. Study-level findings and limits: As was reported, the classifier diagnosed cytomegalovirus status with high specificity and sensitivity. Some TCR beta chains (over 150 of them) were listed as cytomegalovirus-associated. TCR beta chains associated with HLA were, in a later analysis, more clonally expanded than equally common others.

With 60 Vbeta and 13 Jbeta primers, the PCR was carried out. Data came from immunoSEQ multiplex PCR; TCRdb stores just in-frame clones and leaves some out. The data contain 200,000 to 250,000 clones, roughly 80% of them singletons. Each donor was nominally healthy when sampled (though unrecorded immune exposures were likely). This clone was detected only a few times. Its antigen is undetermined. The CDR3 loop spans 15 amino acids. Looked up from germline, CDR1 is ENHRY and CDR2 is SYGVKD. V was clipped by 4 bases and J by 3 bases, with 13 bases between them. The gene calls are TRBV10-3 and TRBJ2-1; possible D gene TRBD2, 6 bases. Source material: PBMCs. The sequence was obtained from a woman in her thirties or forties in good health and CMV-seropositive. CDR3 in DNA: TGTGCCATCAGTGTTGGAGGGTTAAGCTACAATGAGCAGTTCTTC. Encoded protein: CAISVGGLSYNEQFF.